These 3 T cell receptor beta chains were all obtained from the same sample, sequenced in a study of shared clonotypes between healthy human individuals (TCRdb year 2020). Receptors were amplified or captured by the immunoSEQ multiplex PCR assay. The source is immuneACCESS, and TCRdb retained only in-frame sequences with V and J called. Part of the clones is not carried over; for the studies checked, unresolved V genes explain less than half of this, and the remainder is unexplained. Across this sample there are around 980,000 clones, with approximately 80% seen only once. The leading ten clones occupy roughly 0.57% of the sample. The sample taken for sequencing was memory CD4+ T cells from PBMCs. Interpreted using the paper, the cell subset or site label stands for: CD45RA-negative fraction. The receptors derive from a man younger than 30 in good health. Some clones in this sample may be carry-over from other donors' samples.

Notes on this clone: A far larger clone is only one base removed, so a read error is likely. This chain uses TRBV5-4 with TRBJ2-5; D uncertain. CDR1 is SGHNT and CDR2 is YYREEE in the germline V gene (reference sequence). CDR3 length equals 11 residues. CDR3 DNA sequence: TGTGCCGGCAGCTTGTCAGAGACCCAGTACTTC. This translates into CAGSLSETQYF. Based on the CDR3 plus reference TRBV5-4 and TRBJ2-5, the full variable domain is ETGVTQSPTHLIKTRGQQVTLRCSSQSGHNTVSWYQQALGQGPQFIFQYYREEENGRGNFPPRFSGLQFPNYSSELNVNALELDDSALYLCAGSLSETQYFGPGTRLLVL.

The chain couples TRBV18 to TRBJ2-3; D unresolved. CDR1 and CDR2 from the germline V gene are KGHSH and LQKENI. The V end lost 2 bases, the J end lost 1 base, and 10 bases lay between the germline ends. This CDR3 has 15 amino acids. The DNA of the CDR3 is TGTGCCAGCTCACCATCCCAGGTGGGCACAGATACGCAGTATTTT. Its protein product is CASSPSQVGTDTQYF.

This chain links TRBV5-1 with TRBJ2-3; D gene unclear. The CDR3 has 15 amino acids. Trimming took 5 bases from V and 0 from J, leaving 13 bases between them. Germline assignment: CDR1 SGHRS and CDR2 YFSETQ. In nucleotides, the CDR3 is TGCGCCAGCAGTCAAGGACCGACCAGCACAGATACGCAGTATTTT. This encodes CASSQGPTSTDTQYF.